This T cell receptor beta chain was profiled in a study of CD8 T cells in ankylosing spondylitis. Whole-study results and caveats: Researchers report that disease-linked clones proved CD8+ and relatively rare in peripheral blood. Prior work had noted some motif variants in reactive arthritis blood and synovial fluid.

Quantitative molecular-barcoded 5'-RACE generated the TCR beta libraries. TCRdb analysed the 5' RACE reads with MiXCR anew, one entry per CDR3 protein. This table has fewer than 80,000 distinct CDR3 sequences, roughly 5.3% appearing once. V was pared by 1 base and J by 10 bases, with 13 bases between. CDR3 length: 13 amino acids. From germline, CDR1 is SGHNT and CDR2 YENEEA. This clonotype appeared many times. Its target is unknown. The material sequenced was blood, either unsorted or a sorted T cell fraction (not recorded which). The chain recombines TRBV11-3 with TRBJ1-1; D possibly corresponds to TRBD1 (5 bases). This receptor was identified in a male donor with ankylosing spondylitis or in good health (not recorded which). The CDR3 loop is CASSLVPGGGAFF. The CDR3 coding sequence is TGTGCCAGCAGCTTAGTCCCCGGGGGAGGAGCTTTCTTT.